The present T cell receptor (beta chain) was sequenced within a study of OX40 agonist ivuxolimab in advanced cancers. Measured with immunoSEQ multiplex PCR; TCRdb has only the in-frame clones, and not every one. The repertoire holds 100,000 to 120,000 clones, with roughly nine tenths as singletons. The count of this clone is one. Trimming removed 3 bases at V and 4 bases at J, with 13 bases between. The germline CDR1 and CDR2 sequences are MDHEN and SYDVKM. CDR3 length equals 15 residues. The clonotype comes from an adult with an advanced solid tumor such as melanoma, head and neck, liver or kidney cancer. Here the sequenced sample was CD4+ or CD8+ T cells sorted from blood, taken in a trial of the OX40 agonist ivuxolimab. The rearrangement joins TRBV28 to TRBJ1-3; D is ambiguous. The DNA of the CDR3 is TGTGCCAGCAGTTTGGGGTCCATAAGAGGAAACACCATATATTTT. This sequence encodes CASSLGSIRGNTIYF. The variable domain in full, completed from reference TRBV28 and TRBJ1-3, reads DVKVTQSSRYLVKRTGEKVFLECVQDMDHENMFWYRQDPGLGLRLIYFSYDVKMKEKGDIPEGYSVSREKKERFSLILESASTNQTSMYLCASSLGSIRGNTIYFGEGSWLTVV.